The rows below give T cell receptor beta chains drawn from one sample of a study of cytomegalovirus exposure and HLA in healthy donors. Using immunoSEQ multiplex PCR, the repertoire was profiled, and TCRdb retains in-frame clones only, with some absent. The sample comprises some 130,000 clones, around 78% of which are singletons, and approximately 1.8% rests with the top ten. Sequencing was performed on PBMCs. The origin of the receptors is a female donor in good health and CMV-seropositive. Both conserved end residues are part of each CDR3.

J gene,V gene,CDR3 protein
TRBJ1-6,TRBV23-1,CASSQSRYRGALHF
TRBJ1-4,TRBV5-4,CASSAVGAVNEKLFF
TRBJ2-7,TRBV7-3,CASSRGLAGDYEQYF
TRBJ2-7,TRBV11-2,CASSFTPSSYEQYF
TRBJ2-1,TRBV30,CAWRLLSYNEQFF
TRBJ2-7,TRBV6-5,CASSPDRVLLYEQYF
TRBJ2-5,TRBV30,CAWSLAQGLGGGGQETQYF
TRBJ1-1,TRBV5-4,CASSLPQGARNTEAFF
TRBJ2-7,TRBV9,CASSRTGGHSYEQYF
TRBJ1-3,TRBV30,CAWSMGLSGDTIYF
TRBJ2-5,TRBV27,CASSSPIRGQETQYF
TRBJ2-3,TRBV9,CASSVGSSTDTQYF
TRBJ2-6,TRBV7-2,CASSSRQGVSNVLTF
TRBJ1-5,TRBV29-1,CSGGQPNQPQHF
TRBJ2-7,TRBV28,CASKTGGPVHEQYF
TRBJ1-2,TRBV29-1,CSVGGQGRGNGYTF
TRBJ2-7,TRBV7-9,CASSSSGTGDYEQYF
TRBJ1-1,TRBV5-1,CASSLEQGPTEAFF
TRBJ2-2,TRBV7-9,CANRSSDTYTGELFF
TRBJ2-3,TRBV10-2,CASTETSAGTDTQYF
TRBJ2-5,TRBV30,CAWSGDSETQYF
TRBJ1-5,TRBV5-1,CASSPTGEERQPQHF
TRBJ2-2,TRBV28,CASSPRTGKGNTGELFF
TRBJ1-6,TRBV5-1,CASSEEQGTYNSPLHF
TRBJ1-3,TRBV4-1,CASSHPGGASGNTIYF
TRBJ2-7,TRBV28,CASSSSSAGFPYEQYF
TRBJ1-1,TRBV29-1,CSVSPPGAGTEAFF
TRBJ1-6,TRBV27,CASRGGAGWSSPLHF
TRBJ2-1,TRBV6-6,CASGSGGVRSDEQFF
TRBJ2-7,TRBV18,CASSRIQGSYEQYF
TRBJ2-7,TRBV9,CASSVGQGTYYEQYF
TRBJ2-7,TRBV2,CASRGLYEQYF
TRBJ2-7,TRBV2,CASRGLSYEQYF
TRBJ2-7,TRBV15,CATSIRQGLNEQYF
TRBJ1-3,TRBV4-1,CASSQDTGTAYSGNTIYF
TRBJ2-3,TRBV9,CASSVALPASDTQYF
TRBJ2-1,TRBV5-1,CASSLGMLQGGEQFF
TRBJ2-3,TRBV5-1,CASSPSGGASTDTQYF
TRBJ2-1,TRBV12-1,CASSFSYHPGLAGACEQFF
TRBJ2-2,TRBV13,CASSSRNQAGVKAGELFF
TRBJ2-6,TRBV13,CASSRPQGSGANVLTF
TRBJ2-7,TRBV4-1,CASSQGSPFSYEQYF
TRBJ1-1,TRBV7-9,CASSLVAESEAFF
TRBJ2-7,TRBV27,CASRQGGPQYF
TRBJ2-2,TRBV6-4,CASSMGQGDTGELFF
TRBJ1-1,TRBV19,CASSADRDLAAFF
TRBJ2-6,TRBV30,CAWGQESSGANVLTF
TRBJ2-3,TRBV15,CATSRRSITSTDTQYF
-,TRBV10-1,CASSHGDYPRYEQYF
TRBJ2-1,TRBV18,CASSPGTGYNEQFF
TRBJ2-1,TRBV25-1,CASSDPGLAGYNEQFF